The clone carrying this T cell receptor (beta chain) was observed a few times. The sample originates from a study of OX40 agonist ivuxolimab in advanced cancers. Assay: immunoSEQ multiplex PCR; the TCRdb copy retains only in-frame clones and omits some. The data show 2,000 or so clones, with around 79% seen just once and around a third held by the top ten. CDR1 is SGDLS and CDR2 is YYNGEE in the germline V gene. The CDR3 has 16 residues. Trimming removed 0 bases from V and 2 bases from J; junction bases left unmatched: 3. This chain links TRBV9 with TRBJ2-7, with 12 bases aligning to TRBD2. This sample comprised CD4+ or CD8+ T cells sorted from blood, obtained in a trial of the OX40 agonist ivuxolimab. This receptor was obtained from an adult with an advanced solid tumor such as melanoma, head and neck, liver or kidney cancer. CDR3 sequence reads: CASSVGSSGRAYEQYF. The CDR3 DNA reads as TGTGCCAGCAGCGTAGGGTCTAGCGGGAGGGCCTACGAGCAGTACTTC.